This T cell receptor beta chain was sequenced for a study of long-term antiretroviral therapy in people with HIV. An immunoSEQ assay, version v3.0, was performed at survey level. Only in-frame clones appear in the TCRdb table, and some are missing; sequencing was by immunoSEQ multiplex PCR. In the table there are 15,000 to 20,000 clones, 75% to 85% of which are singletons. This CDR3 has 16 amino acids. CDR1 SGHVS and CDR2 FNYEAQ come from the germline V gene. With 6 bases clipped from V and 8 bases from J, the junction kept 14 bases outside the gene matches. The sequences come from unsorted PBMCs, collected 0.3 years before starting antiretroviral therapy. The receptor was derived from a man between 45 and 60 years old with HIV. The chain uses TRBV7-6 and TRBJ1-2; 11 nucleotides align to TRBD1. CDR3 residues: CASRQGTGGFLGGYTF. Written as DNA, the CDR3 is TGTGCCAGCAGACAAGGGACAGGGGGATTCCTCGGAGGCTACACCTTC.